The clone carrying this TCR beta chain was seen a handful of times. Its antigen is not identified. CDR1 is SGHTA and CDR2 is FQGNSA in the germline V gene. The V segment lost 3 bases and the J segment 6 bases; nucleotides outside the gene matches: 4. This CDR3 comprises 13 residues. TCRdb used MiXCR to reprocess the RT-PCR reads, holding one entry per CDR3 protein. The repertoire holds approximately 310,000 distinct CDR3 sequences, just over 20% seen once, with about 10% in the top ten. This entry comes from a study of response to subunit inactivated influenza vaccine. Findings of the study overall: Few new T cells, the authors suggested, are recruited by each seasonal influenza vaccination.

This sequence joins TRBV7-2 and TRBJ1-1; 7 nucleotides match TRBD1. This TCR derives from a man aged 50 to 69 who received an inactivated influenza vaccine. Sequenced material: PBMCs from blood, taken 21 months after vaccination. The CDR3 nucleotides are TGTGCCAGCAGCTTCTACAGGGGCTCTGAAGCTTTCTTT. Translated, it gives CASSFYRGSEAFF.